One and the same sample provided the 15 T cell receptor beta chains below, sequenced in a study of regulatory T cells in long-lasting Graves disease. Assembly of TCR beta libraries relied on iRepertoire HTBI primers together with Arm-PCR of CDR3 regions. TCRdb called the multiplex PCR reads again in MiXCR, with one record for every CDR3 protein. The table has fewer than 400,000 distinct CDR3 sequences, 15% to 20% seen once. Sample time point: newly diagnosed GD, antithyroid drugs for less than 3 months. With RNA extracted from PBMCs as input, the TCR library was made. The sample was peripheral blood mononuclear cells (PBMCs), taken at new diagnosis, from a patient treated with antithyroid drugs. Every receptor here comes from a female donor with Graves disease.

Remarks on this clonotype: Possible read error: a much larger clone is one base away. The V and J genes are TRBV24-1 and TRBJ2-1; D might be TRBD2 (6 bases). Looked up from germline, CDR1 is KGHDR and CDR2 is SFDVKD. CDR3 length: 22 amino acids. Trimming removed 7 bases at V and 10 bases at J, with 43 bases between. For the CDR3, the DNA is TGTGCCACCAGCATGGTCTCTTCTGGCCCCTCCGCGTGTCGGGACTTACCCTACGAGCAGTTCTTC. It is translated as CATSMVSSGPSACRDLPYEQFF.

This clonotype occurred many times. CDR3 nucleotides: TGTGCCAGCAGTTTATCGGCGGTGGGCAGGGACCACTCTGGCTACACCTTC. Translated: CASSLSAVGRDHSGYTF. This chain connects TRBV28 to TRBJ1-2; the D gene is possibly TRBD1 (5 bases). Germline assignment: CDR1 MDHEN and CDR2 SYDVKM. The CDR3 has 17 residues. The V end lost 1 base, the J end lost 7 bases, and 22 bases lay between the germline ends.

This clonotype was detected many times. The chain combines TRBV30 with TRBJ1-3; D not resolved. This CDR3 has 13 residues. Deletions cut 1 base from V and 9 bases from J, with 13 bases between. CDR1 and CDR2 from the germline V gene are GTSNPN and SVGIG (reference sequence). The DNA for the CDR3 is TGTGCCTGGAGTGGCCACCTGGAAGGCACCATATATTTT. Translating it yields CAWSGHLEGTIYF.

Many counts were recorded for this clonotype. V and J are TRBV28 and TRBJ2-3, with D tentatively TRBD1 or TRBD2 (5 bases each). The CDR3 loop spans 16 amino acids. The V end was cut by 2 bases, the J end by 3 bases, with 15 bases between. Germline V gene lookup returns CDR1 MDHEN and CDR2 SYDVKM. CDR3 DNA sequence: TGTGCCAGCAGTTTAGGGACGGCGTTTGGAACAGATACGCAGTATTTT. Its protein product is CASSLGTAFGTDTQYF.

On this clonotype itself: A much larger clone lies a single base off, so this may be a read error. This chain connects TRBV28 to TRBJ1-5; TRBD1 aligns across 9 bases. The CDR3 sequence is 16 residues long. Unmatched junction bases numbered 6, after V lost 4 bases and J lost 2 bases. Looked up from germline, CDR1 is MDHEN and CDR2 is SYDVKM. The CDR3 bases are TGTGCCAGCAGTTCAGGACAGGGGCCGGGCAATCAGCCCCAGCATTTT. Translated: CASSSGQGPGNQPQHF.

V and J are TRBV5-1 and TRBJ2-7, with D possibly matching TRBD2 (5 bases). Germline V gives CDR1 SGHRS, CDR2 YFSETQ. V was trimmed by 4 bases and J by 2 bases, leaving 10 bases between them. The length of the CDR3 is 13 residues. CDR3 nucleotide sequence: TGCGCCAGCAGCGTTGCGGAGGCCTACGAGCAGTACTTC. This encodes CASSVAEAYEQYF.

There are many counts of this clonotype. This chain connects TRBV11-3 to TRBJ2-5; D call uncertain. Germline assignment: CDR1 SGHNT and CDR2 YENEEA. The germline V and J ends were trimmed by 3 bases and 3 bases, with 17 bases remaining between them. This CDR3 has 16 amino acids. This chain's CDR3 is CASSLGLVVGKETQYF. CDR3 bases: TGTGCCAGCAGCTTGGGCCTAGTGGTGGGGAAAGAGACCCAGTACTTC.

The table lists this clonotype with a few counts. The rearrangement joins TRBV12-5 to TRBJ2-3, with a possible D match to TRBD2 (6 bases). CDR1 and CDR2 from the germline V gene are LGHNT and FRNRAP. V lost 6 bases, J lost 14 bases, and 15 bases lay in between. The CDR3 loop spans 11 amino acids. CDR3 amino acids: CASGTGTLPYF. For the CDR3, the DNA is TGTGCTAGTGGAACCGGGACTCTCCCGTATTTT.

The chain joins TRBV3-1 to TRBJ2-5; TRBD2 aligns across 8 bases. Trimming took 2 bases from V and 5 from J; bases not matched to a gene: 10. Germline CDR1 and CDR2: LGHDT and YNNKEL (reference sequence). CDR3 size: 16 residues. The CDR3 nucleotides read TGTGCCAGCAGCCAACGGCGGGAGGCCCCTCGGGAGACCCAGTACTTC. It is translated as CASSQRREAPRETQYF.

This clonotype was observed a handful of times. The V and J genes are TRBV12-3 or TRBV12-4 and TRBJ1-3; TRBD1 matches at 7 bases. The V gene end was trimmed by 3 bases and the J gene end by 4 bases; junction bases not matched to a gene: 9. The CDR3 extends over 16 amino acids. CDR3 coding DNA: TGTGCCAGCAGTTTGGAGGGGGCCCCGGCAGGAAACACCATATATTTT. As protein: CASSLEGAPAGNTIYF.

This clonotype appeared many times. This chain joins TRBV29-1 and TRBJ1-1; D ambiguous. Trimming took off 3 bases at V and 3 bases at J, with 11 bases between the two ends. The CDR3 covers 13 residues. Germline values: CDR1 SQVTM, CDR2 ANQGSEA. The CDR3 is CSVEVGTYTEAFF. The CDR3, as DNA: TGCAGCGTTGAGGTGGGCACCTACACTGAAGCTTTCTTT.

This clonotype showed up many times. CDR3 nucleotide sequence: TGTGCCAGCACCCAGGGGTTTCCGACAAATACGCAGTATTTT. Protein sequence: CASTQGFPTNTQYF. V gene TRBV12-3 or TRBV12-4 combines with J gene TRBJ2-3, with D possibly matching TRBD1 (6 bases). CDR3 length: 14 residues. V gave up 7 bases and J gave up 7 bases, with 18 bases separating them.

This clonotype was detected many times. The gene calls are TRBV12-3 or TRBV12-4 and TRBJ2-2; D is ambiguous. Trimming removed 1 base at V and 10 bases at J, with 10 bases between. This CDR3 has 13 amino acids. In DNA, the CDR3 is TGTGCCAGCAGTTTAGATCGTGGGGAGGAGCTGTTTTTT. Encoded protein: CASSLDRGEELFF.

This clonotype was observed at least ten times. V usage is TRBV14 and J usage is TRBJ1-2, with D uncertain. CDR1 and CDR2 (germline): SGHDN, FVKESK. V was trimmed by 0 bases and J by 6 bases, leaving 5 bases between them. The CDR3 spans 12 residues. This chain's CDR3 is CASSQEGHGYTF. CDR3 bases: TGTGCCAGCAGCCAAGAAGGCCATGGCTACACCTTC.

This clonotype was picked up many times. The chain combines TRBV6-1 with TRBJ1-1; no definite D call. The CDR3 consists of 11 residues. V lost 7 bases to trimming and J lost 0 bases, with 3 bases between them. Germline V gene data show CDR1 as MNHNS and CDR2 as SASEGT. In DNA, the CDR3 is TGTGCCAGCAATCTGAACACTGAAGCTTTCTTT. Protein product: CASNLNTEAFF.